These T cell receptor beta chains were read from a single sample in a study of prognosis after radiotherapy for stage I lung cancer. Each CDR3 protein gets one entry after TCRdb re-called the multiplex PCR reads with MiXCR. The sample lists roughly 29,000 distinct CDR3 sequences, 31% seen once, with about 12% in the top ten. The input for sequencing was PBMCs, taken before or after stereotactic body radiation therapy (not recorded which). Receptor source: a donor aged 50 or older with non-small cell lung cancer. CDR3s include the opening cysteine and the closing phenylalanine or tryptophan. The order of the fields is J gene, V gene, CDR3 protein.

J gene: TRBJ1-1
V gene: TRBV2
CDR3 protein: CASSEQGPSNTEAFF

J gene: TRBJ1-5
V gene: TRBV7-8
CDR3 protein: CASSLSPSRAGNQTQHF

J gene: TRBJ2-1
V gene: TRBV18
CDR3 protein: CASSFGLDSYNEQFF

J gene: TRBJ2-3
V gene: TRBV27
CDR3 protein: CASSLSPDSTDTQYF

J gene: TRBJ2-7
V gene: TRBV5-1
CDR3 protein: CASSIGLAGAFAYEQYF

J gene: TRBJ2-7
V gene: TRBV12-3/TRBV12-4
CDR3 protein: CASSLAHDSAGFYDQYF

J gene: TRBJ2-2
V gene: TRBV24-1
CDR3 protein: CATSAYRGTGELFF

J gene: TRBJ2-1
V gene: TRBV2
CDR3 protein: CASCNEQFF

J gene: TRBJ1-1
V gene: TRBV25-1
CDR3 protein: CASSEYPVGGRTEAFF

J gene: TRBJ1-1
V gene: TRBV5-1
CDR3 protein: CASSLNQGNTEAFF

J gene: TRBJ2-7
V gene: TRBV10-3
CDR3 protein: CAISESTGGYEQYF

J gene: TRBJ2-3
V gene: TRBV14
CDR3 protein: CASSQGDLLRHFGDTQYF

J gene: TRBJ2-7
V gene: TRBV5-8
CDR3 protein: CASSLKKEQYF

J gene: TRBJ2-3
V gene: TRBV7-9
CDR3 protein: CASHSRERTDTQYF

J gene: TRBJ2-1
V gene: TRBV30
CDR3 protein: CGWSVGTQQFF

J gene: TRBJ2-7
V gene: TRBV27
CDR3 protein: CASSSLVSKSSYEQYF

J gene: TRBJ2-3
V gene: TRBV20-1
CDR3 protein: CSASLPGEADTQYF

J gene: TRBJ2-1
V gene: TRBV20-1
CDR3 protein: CSAKPTARPDEQFF

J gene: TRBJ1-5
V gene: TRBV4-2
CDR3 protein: CASSQVEGGDQPQHF

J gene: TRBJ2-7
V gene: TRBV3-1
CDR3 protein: CASSPRTAAGESEQYF

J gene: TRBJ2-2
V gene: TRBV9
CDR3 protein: CASSRTGDAGELFF

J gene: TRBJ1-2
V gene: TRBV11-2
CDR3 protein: CASSAAHPGRGVGYTF

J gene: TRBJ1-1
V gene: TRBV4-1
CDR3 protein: CASSQVGSPGNTEAFF

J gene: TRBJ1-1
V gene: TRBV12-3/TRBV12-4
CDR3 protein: CASIYPTEEAFF

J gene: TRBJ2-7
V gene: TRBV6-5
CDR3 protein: CASSYGPGFGEQYF

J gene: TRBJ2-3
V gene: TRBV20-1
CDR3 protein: CSASRAGGNQDTQYF

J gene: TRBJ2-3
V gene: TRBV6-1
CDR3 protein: CASSEFGGALTLSTDTQYF